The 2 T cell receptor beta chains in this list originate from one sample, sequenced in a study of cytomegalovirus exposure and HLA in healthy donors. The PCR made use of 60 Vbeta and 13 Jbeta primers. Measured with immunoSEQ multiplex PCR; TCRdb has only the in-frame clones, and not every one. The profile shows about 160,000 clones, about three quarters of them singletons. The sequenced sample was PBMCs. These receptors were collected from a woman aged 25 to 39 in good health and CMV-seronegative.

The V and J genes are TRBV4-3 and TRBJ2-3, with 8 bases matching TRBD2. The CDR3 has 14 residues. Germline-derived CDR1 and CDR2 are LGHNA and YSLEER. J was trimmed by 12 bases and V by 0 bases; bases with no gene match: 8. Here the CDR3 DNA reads TGCGCCAGCAGCCAAGATGTGCTAGCGGGCCTACAGTATTTT. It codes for CASSQDVLAGLQYF.

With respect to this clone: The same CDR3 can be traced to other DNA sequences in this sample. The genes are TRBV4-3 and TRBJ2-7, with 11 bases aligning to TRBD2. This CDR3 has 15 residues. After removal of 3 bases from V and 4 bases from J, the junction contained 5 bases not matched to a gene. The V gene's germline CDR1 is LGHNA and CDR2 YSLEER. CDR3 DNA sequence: TGCGCCAGCAGCCAGGATTCTAGCGGGAGGTACGAGCAGTACTTC. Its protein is CASSQDSSGRYEQYF.